The clone carrying this T cell receptor beta chain was detected a few times. What it binds is not known. The read gets to within 3 residues of the CDR3 end, and the germline J gene fills in the rest. The entry originates in a study of T cell clonality in common variable immunodeficiency. Study observations and caveats: Reportedly, TCR beta sequences from common variable immunodeficiency showed fewer deletions and N-nucleotide insertions.

Measured with immunoSEQ multiplex PCR; TCRdb has only the in-frame clones, and not every one. This sample has tens of thousands of clones, each found more than once. Germline CDR1 and CDR2: SGHNT and YYREEE (reference sequence). The CDR3 extends over 14 amino acids. Trimming shortened V by 7 bases and J by 6 bases, and 20 bases separated the two germline ends. The specimen sequenced was peripheral blood mononuclear cells. The sequence was collected from a human donor with common variable immunodeficiency. The chain uses TRBV5-4 and TRBJ2-7, with a weak D call TRBD1 (6 bases). The sequenced CDR3 bases are TGTGCCAGCTCCCATCCCGGGACACCTTCCGAG. Protein sequence: CASSHPGTPSE. The full-length CDR3 reads as CASSHPGTPSEQYF. Full variable domain (rest looked up from reference TRBV5-4 and TRBJ2-7): ETGVTQSPTHLIKTRGQQVTLRCSSQSGHNTVSWYQQALGQGPQFIFQYYREEENGRGNFPPRFSGLQFPNYSSELNVNALELDDSALYLCASSHPGTPSEQYFGPGTRLTVT.